The T cell receptor (beta chain) under discussion was sequenced for a study of Ad26.COV2.S vaccination and SARS-CoV-2 variants (dated by TCRdb to about 2021). At the level of the whole study: Vaccine-arm donors came from COV1001, a multicentre, randomized, double-blind, placebo-controlled phase I-IIa trial of Ad26.COV2.S in healthy adults. Participants in the trial were split at random into five groups of five each, receiving low-dose or high-dose Ad26.COV2.S once or twice, or else placebo on both occasions. TCRbeta repertoire sequencing was used to assess the specificity and breadth of SARS-CoV-2-reactive T cell receptors after Ad26.COV2.S vaccination. Investigators did not know the trial group allocation while performing experiments and assessing outcomes. The TCR-sequenced set comprised around 30 samples: around 20 Ad26.COV2.S vaccine recipients, 5 placebo recipients and 8 SARS-CoV-2 convalescent individuals. Dosing of Ad26.COV2.S was intramuscular, at either 5x10^10 or 1x10^11 viral particles, delivered as one shot or as two shots spaced 56 days apart. The paper as a whole reports these results and caveats: Higher spike-specific TCR breadth was observed in Ad26.COV2.S recipients than in placebo recipients (P = 0.0014). Vaccine and placebo recipients had comparable non-spike TCR breadth, which fits with the vaccine containing only spike. It was noted by the authors that total T cell responses may have been underestimated by the TCR breadth and depth analyses. After vaccination, substantial breadth of spike-specific CD8+ and CD4+ T cell responses was reported. The study was not powered to compare responses between vaccine doses or regimens.

Read against the paper, the sample's treatment or condition label means: around 19 received Ad26.COV2.S at low or high dose, single or two shots; about 5 received placebo; per-sample allocation not given. Repertoires of vaccine and placebo recipients were sequenced from samples taken on day 63 after the first injection. Between 29 July and 7 August 2020, Cohort 1b enrolled about 27 adults aged 18-55 years at one site in Boston, USA. Ad26.COV2.S consisted of a replication-incompetent adenovirus type 26 vector by which a prefusion-stabilized SARS-CoV-2 spike protein from the original Wuhan strain was expressed. The germline V gene (reference sequence) gives CDR1 as SGHNT and CDR2 as YYREEE. Reading from cysteine to phenylalanine, the CDR3 counts 16 amino acids. Of the read, only the CDR3 DNA is kept; its 48 bases are in frame from base 1. The germline V and J ends show losses of 4 bases and 4 bases respectively, and no gene match explains 10 bases of the junction.

The immunoSEQ Assay was the method used to sequence TCRbeta CDR3 regions. After extraction, genomic DNA underwent amplification by bias-controlled multiplex PCR, followed by high-throughput sequencing. The authors' analysis ran thus. To quantify the absolute abundance of every unique TCRbeta CDR3 region, sequences were collapsed and filtered. T cell fraction was estimated by normalizing TCRbeta template counts to usable DNA, with usable DNA measured through amplification of reference genes found in all nucleated cells. Repertoire TCRs were annotated as SARS-CoV-2-specific when V gene, CDR3 amino acid sequence and J gene were exactly matched to a known reactive TCR set. The reference SARS-CoV-2 TCR set was obtained from MIRA and was filtered for enrichment in COVID-19-positive ImmuneCODE repertoires, whereby public or cross-reactive TCRs were removed. Using the MIRA antigens, annotated TCRs were further analysed by specific ORF or by position within an ORF. Depth was the summed frequency of annotated unique rearrangements, while breadth was defined as annotated unique rearrangements over total unique productive rearrangements. Two-sided Wilcoxon rank-sum tests were used to compare TCR breadth between groups. The clones in this table, taken by TCRdb from immuneACCESS, are in-frame only. Not every clone is retained; where verified, under half of the shortfall comes from an unresolved V gene, and the cause of the rest is unknown. V and J calls and clone size come straight from that table; D and trimming were deduced from the DNA. This sample gives about 350,000 clones in total; roughly 84% of them show up just once. The ten largest account for 3.4% of the sample.

Turning to this clone: Its antigen is currently not known. No base quality values were provided; no much bigger clone lies one nucleotide off.

This TCR came from a person aged 18-60 years who received the Ad26.COV2.S COVID-19 vaccine or a placebo. The rearrangement combines TRBV5-4 with TRBJ2-5; TRBD2 aligns with 10 central bases. The material sequenced was peripheral blood, taken in a trial of Ad26.COV2.S vaccine versus placebo. The CDR3 protein is CASSGRERGGLETQYF. The DNA reads TGTGCCAGCAGCGGGAGGGAGCGGGGGGGCTTAGAGACCCAGTACTTC. The CDR3, completed at both ends by the reference TRBV5-4 and TRBJ2-5 genes, gives the full variable domain ETGVTQSPTHLIKTRGQQVTLRCSSQSGHNTVSWYQQALGQGPQFIFQYYREEENGRGNFPPRFSGLQFPNYSSELNVNALELDDSALYLCASSGRERGGLETQYFGPGTRLLVL.